The 12 T cell receptor beta chains listed next were all sequenced from one sample in a study of blood T cell repertoires in COVID-19. The protocol was immunoSEQ multiplex PCR, while the TCRdb copy is restricted to in-frame clones and leaves out a portion. The sample lists a few hundred thousand clones, 91% occurring once. The sample consisted of PBMCs or T cells enriched from blood (not recorded which). The receptors shown here come from a human donor in a cohort exposed to, infected with or recovered from COVID-19 (not recorded which). The donor label of this sample is uncertain.

V and J are TRBV6-4 and TRBJ2-1; 9 nucleotides agree with TRBD1. CDR1 MRHNA and CDR2 SNTAGT come from the germline V gene. V shed 0 bases, J shed 10 bases, and the junction held 10 bases outside the gene matches. The CDR3 runs to 16 residues. CDR3 DNA sequence: TGTGCCAGCAGTGACTCTTACAGGGGGCGAGTTGGCGAGCAGTTCTTC. This gives the protein CASSDSYRGRVGEQFF.

The chain is built from TRBV2 and TRBJ2-1; D possibly corresponds to TRBD2 (5 bases). V lost 7 bases to trimming and J lost 1 base, with 14 bases between them. CDR3 size: 15 residues. Germline V gives CDR1 SNHLY, CDR2 FYNNEI. This CDR3 reads CASKTGFGSYNEQFF. The CDR3 DNA is TGTGCCAGCAAGACGGGGTTTGGTTCCTACAATGAGCAGTTCTTC. Filled out from reference TRBV2 and TRBJ2-1, the complete variable domain reads EPEVTQTPSHQVTQMGQEVILRCVPISNHLYFYWYRQILGQKVEFLVSFYNNEISEKSEIFDDQFSVERPDGSNFTLKIRSTKLEDSAMYFCASKTGFGSYNEQFFGPGTRLTVL.

This clone appeared once. This chain joins TRBV5-1 and TRBJ1-2; 8 bases match TRBD1. The CDR3 length is 16 residues. Per germline, CDR1 SGHRS and CDR2 YFSETQ. V gave up 0 bases and J gave up 5 bases; unmatched junction bases: 9. The CDR3 region is CASSLGGTGLQYGYTF. CDR3 nucleotides: TGCGCCAGCAGCTTGGGGGGGACAGGATTACAATATGGCTACACCTTC.

The rearrangement uses TRBV19 and TRBJ2-7, with TRBD1 as a possible D gene (5 bases). Trimming stripped 2 bases from V and 3 bases from J, with 8 bases between. Germline V CDR1 and CDR2: LNHDA, SQIVND (reference sequence). This CDR3 region has 13 residues. The CDR3 coding sequence is TGTGCCAGTAGTATACAGGGCAACTACGAGCAGTACTTC. Translating gives CASSIQGNYEQYF. The full variable domain, its missing parts supplied by reference TRBV19 and TRBJ2-7, is DGGITQSPKYLFRKEGQNVTLSCEQNLNHDAMYWYRQDPGQGLRLIYYSQIVNDFQKGDIAEGYSVSREKKESFPLTVTSAQKNPTAFYLCASSIQGNYEQYFGPGTRLTVT.

The rearrangement links TRBV24-1 to TRBJ1-2, with 7 bases lining up with TRBD1. CDR3 length equals 13 residues. V was pared by 4 bases and J by 4 bases, with 2 bases of the junction left unmatched. CDR1 and CDR2 from the germline V gene are KGHDR and SFDVKD. This CDR3 is CATSDRDSYGYTF. The CDR3 DNA reads TGTGCCACCAGTGACCGGGACAGCTATGGCTACACCTTC.

This chain uses TRBV4-1 with TRBJ1-5; 7 bases fit TRBD1. This CDR3 is built from 18 residues. Trimming cost V 6 bases and J 0 bases; bases outside gene matches: 14. Germline V gene data show CDR1 as MGHRA and CDR2 as YSYEKL. The CDR3 reads CASSHILDRSISNQPQHF. CDR3 nucleotide sequence: TGCGCCAGCAGTCACATCTTGGACAGGTCCATTAGCAATCAGCCCCAGCATTTT.

The chain links TRBV30 to TRBJ1-6, with 9 bases aligning to TRBD1. The CDR3 contains 14 residues. Germline V gives CDR1 GTSNPN, CDR2 SVGIG (reference sequence). J lost 10 bases, V lost 0 bases, and 4 bases had no gene match. The CDR3 reads CAWSVGQGNSPLHF. The CDR3 DNA sequence: TGTGCCTGGAGTGTAGGACAGGGGAACTCACCCCTCCACTTT.

V and J are TRBV7-3 and TRBJ2-3, with a possible D match to TRBD2 (5 bases). V dropped 2 bases and J dropped 2 bases, with 8 bases sitting between them. The germline gives CDR1 SGHTA, CDR2 FQGTGA. The CDR3 runs to 14 residues. This CDR3 is CASSLGLITDTQYF. For the CDR3, the DNA is TGTGCCAGCAGCTTAGGACTTATCACAGATACGCAGTATTTT.

V is TRBV13 and J is TRBJ1-6, with TRBD1 as a possible D gene (5 bases). Per germline, CDR1 PRHDT and CDR2 FYEKMQ (reference sequence). The V end lost 1 base, the J end lost 15 bases, and 16 bases lay between the germline ends. There are 14 residues in the CDR3. CDR3 bases: TGTGCCAGCAGCTTAGTGGCTGGAGGGGCCCACCTCCACTTT. It specifies CASSLVAGGAHLHF. Complete variable domain (other parts from reference TRBV13 and TRBJ1-6): AAGVIQSPRHLIKEKRETATLKCYPIPRHDTVYWYQQGPGQDPQFLISFYEKMQSDKGSIPDRFSAQQFSDYHSELNMSSLELGDSALYFCASSLVAGGAHLHFGNGTRLTVT.

The chain links TRBV3-1 (or the pseudogene TRBV3-2) to TRBJ2-5; D gene uncertain. Germline V lookup: CDR1 LGHDT, CDR2 YNNKEL (reference sequence). This CDR3 is 13 amino acids long. V dropped 1 base and J dropped 4 bases, with 7 bases sitting between them. The CDR3 nucleotides read TGTGCCAGCAGCCAAGTCCAGTCAGAGACCCAGTACTTC. Amino acid sequence: CASSQVQSETQYF.

The chain employs TRBV19 and TRBJ1-1, with D uncertain. V was cut by 7 bases and J by 1 base, with 10 bases left in between. The CDR3 spans 13 residues. Per germline, CDR1 LNHDA and CDR2 SQIVND (reference sequence). The CDR3 here is CASTRAANTEAFF. Here the CDR3 DNA reads TGTGCCAGTACGAGGGCGGCGAACACTGAAGCTTTCTTT.

CDR3 DNA sequence: TGCGCCAGCAGCCAACTCCAGGGCGCTGGGGCCAACGTCCTGACTTTC. This sequence encodes CASSQLQGAGANVLTF. The J gene is TRBJ2-6, the V gene TRBV4-3, with D possibly matching TRBD1 (5 bases). The CDR3 is 16 residues long. The V end lost 2 bases, the J end lost 2 bases, and 10 bases lay between the germline ends. The V gene's germline CDR1 is LGHNA and CDR2 YSLEER.